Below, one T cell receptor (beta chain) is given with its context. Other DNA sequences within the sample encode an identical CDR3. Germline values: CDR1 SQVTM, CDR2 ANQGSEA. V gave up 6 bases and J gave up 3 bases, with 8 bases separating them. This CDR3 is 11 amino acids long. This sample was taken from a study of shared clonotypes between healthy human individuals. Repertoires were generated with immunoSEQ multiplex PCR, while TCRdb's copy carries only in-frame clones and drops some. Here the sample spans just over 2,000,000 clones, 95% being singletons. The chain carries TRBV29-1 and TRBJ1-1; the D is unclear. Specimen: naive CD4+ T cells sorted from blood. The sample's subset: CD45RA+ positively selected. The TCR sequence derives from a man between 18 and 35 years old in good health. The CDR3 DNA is TGCAGCGTGGTTAGGGACACTGAAGCTTTCTTT. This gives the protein CSVVRDTEAFF.